The clone carrying this T cell receptor beta chain was seen a single time. Its antigen is undetermined. These data come from a study of T cell responses to AZD1222 COVID-19 vaccine. Whole-study context: Second doses that came at about 4 or about 12 weeks were put together. Regarding the study as a whole: Spike-specific TCR breadth and depth both grew after two AZD1222 doses. Donors were mostly white British, more females; clonal diversity possibly underestimated.

V was shortened by 5 bases and J by 8 bases, with 10 bases between the two germline ends. Germline lookup yields CDR1 SEHNR and CDR2 FQNEAQ (reference sequence). The CDR3 has 12 residues. The method was immunoSEQ multiplex PCR; TCRdb's version includes in-frame clones alone and lacks a portion of them. The data show 90,000 to 150,000 clones, with 85% to 90% seen just once and about 4.1% held by the top ten. The receptor's source is an adult in good health. Sequencing was performed on peripheral blood, taken on day 0 of AZD1222 vaccination. The chain employs TRBV7-9 and TRBJ2-1; D perhaps matches TRBD2 (7 bases). The CDR3 nucleotides are TGTGCCAGCAGCCGGGGGGCCTATGAGCAGTTCTTC. Translating gives CASSRGAYEQFF.